This T cell receptor beta chain was identified in a study of T cells after yellow fever vaccination. Overall study context: With SMART-Seq v4 Ultra Low Input, the fractions containing low cell numbers were prepared.

Turning to this clonotype: Antigen unknown.

MiXCR was run by TCRdb on the 5' RACE reads, yielding one entry per CDR3 protein. This table has around 300,000 distinct CDR3 sequences, over 10% appearing once. Germline lookup yields CDR1 SGHTA and CDR2 FQGNSA. The CDR3 runs to 14 residues. V dropped 3 bases and J dropped 7 bases, with 12 bases sitting between them. Regarding the study as a whole: The booster response re-showed most primary clones: about 96% CD4, around 87% CD8.

Material: CD4+ T cells sorted from PBMCs, obtained 45 days after the yellow fever booster vaccination. J is TRBJ1-4 and V is TRBV7-2; no reliable D call. The receptor was derived from a man younger than 40 who received the YFV17D yellow fever vaccine. The CDR3 bases are TGTGCCAGCAGCTTGTGGACGGGCGGTGAAAAACTGTTTTTT. Protein sequence: CASSLWTGGEKLFF.